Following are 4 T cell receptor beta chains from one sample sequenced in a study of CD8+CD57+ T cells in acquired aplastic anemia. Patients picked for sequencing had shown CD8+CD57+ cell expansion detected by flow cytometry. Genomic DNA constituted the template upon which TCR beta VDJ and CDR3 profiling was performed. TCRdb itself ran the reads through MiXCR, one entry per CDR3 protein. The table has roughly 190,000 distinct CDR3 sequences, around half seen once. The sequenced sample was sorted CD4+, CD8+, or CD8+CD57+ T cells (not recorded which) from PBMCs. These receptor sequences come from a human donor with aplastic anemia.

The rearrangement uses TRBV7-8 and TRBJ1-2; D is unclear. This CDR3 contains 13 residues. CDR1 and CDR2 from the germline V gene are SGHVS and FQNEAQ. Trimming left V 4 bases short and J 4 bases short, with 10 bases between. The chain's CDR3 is CASSSDPGYGYTF. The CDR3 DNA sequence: TGTGCCAGCAGCTCCGACCCTGGCTATGGCTACACCTTC.

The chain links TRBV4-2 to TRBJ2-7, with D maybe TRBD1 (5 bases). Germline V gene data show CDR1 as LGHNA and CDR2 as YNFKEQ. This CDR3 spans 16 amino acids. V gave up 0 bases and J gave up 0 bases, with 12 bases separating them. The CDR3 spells CASSQEDMLSSYEQYF. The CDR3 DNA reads TGTGCCAGCAGCCAAGAGGACATGTTGAGCTCCTACGAGCAGTACTTC.

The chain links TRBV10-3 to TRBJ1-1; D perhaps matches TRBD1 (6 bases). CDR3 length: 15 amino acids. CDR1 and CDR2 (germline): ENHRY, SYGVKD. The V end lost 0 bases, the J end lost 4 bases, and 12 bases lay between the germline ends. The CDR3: CAISESGQSATEAFF. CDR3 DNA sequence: TGTGCCATCAGTGAGTCGGGACAATCGGCCACTGAAGCTTTCTTT.

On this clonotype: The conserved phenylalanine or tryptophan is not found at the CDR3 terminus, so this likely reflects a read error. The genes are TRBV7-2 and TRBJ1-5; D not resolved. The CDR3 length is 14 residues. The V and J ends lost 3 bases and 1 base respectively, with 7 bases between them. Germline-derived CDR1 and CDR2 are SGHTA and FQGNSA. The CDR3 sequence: CASSFVQSNQPQHL. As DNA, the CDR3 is TGTGCCAGCAGCTTTGTACAAAGCAATCAGCCCCAGCATCTT.